What follows are 32 T cell receptor beta chains derived from one specimen sequenced in a study of long-term antiretroviral therapy in people with HIV (dated by TCRdb to between 2021 and 2024). Sequencing of the TRB variable region was done with the immunoSEQ hsTCRB v3.0 assay at survey level resolution. What TCRdb holds here is the immuneACCESS table cut down to in-frame rearrangements. Part of the clones is not present; checked against another copy, under half of the missing clones reflect an unresolved V gene, and the others are unexplained. In this sample the table shows 30,000 or so clones, approximately 86% of which occur a single time. Around 8.3% of the sample is taken by the ten largest. The material sequenced was unsorted PBMCs, taken 3 years after starting antiretroviral therapy. The source is a man aged 35-49 years with HIV.

V usage is TRBV2 and J usage is TRBJ2-1; no firm D call. Germline CDR1 is SNHLY and CDR2 is FYNNEI. Trimming removed 4 bases from V and 13 bases from J, with 14 bases in between. The CDR3 has 12 amino acids. CDR3 amino acids: CASSGGLGSQFF. The CDR3, as DNA: TGTGCCAGCAGTGGGGGTCTAGGGTCCCAGTTCTTC.

V and J are TRBV27 and TRBJ1-1; 7 nucleotides match TRBD1. Unmatched junction bases numbered 13, after V lost 5 bases and J lost 7 bases. The CDR3 is made up of 15 amino acids. Looked up from germline, CDR1 is MNHEY and CDR2 is SMNVEV (reference sequence). The CDR3 bases are TGTGCCAGCAGTGCCTCCGGGACAGTGTTGTTTGAAGCTTTCTTT. Amino acid sequence: CASSASGTVLFEAFF.

The gene calls are TRBV18 and TRBJ1-5, with D possibly TRBD1 on 6 matching bases. The germline V gene encodes CDR1 KGHSH and CDR2 LQKENI. Trimming took off 5 bases at V and 5 bases at J, with 16 bases between the two ends. The CDR3 sequence is 15 residues long. The CDR3 DNA is TGTGCCAGCTCAATCCGGGACACGGGGTATCAGCCCCAGCATTTT. The encoded protein is CASSIRDTGYQPQHF.

J is TRBJ1-1 and V is TRBV11-2, with D possibly TRBD1 on 5 matching bases. V lost 3 bases to trimming and J lost 3 bases, with 8 bases between them. From germline, CDR1 is SGHAT and CDR2 FQNNGV. The CDR3 consists of 13 residues. In DNA, the CDR3 is TGTGCCAGCAGCTTGCAGGGAGACACTGAAGCTTTCTTT. Amino acid sequence: CASSLQGDTEAFF. Full variable domain (remainder filled in from reference TRBV11-2 and TRBJ1-1): EAGVAQSPRYKIIEKRQSVAFWCNPISGHATLYWYQQILGQGPKLLIQFQNNGVVDDSQLPKDRFSAERLKGVDSTLKIQPAKLEDSAVYLCASSLQGDTEAFFGQGTRLTVV.

J is TRBJ2-3 and V is TRBV10-3, with 9 bases identical to TRBD2. The CDR3 contains 15 residues. CDR1 ENHRY and CDR2 SYGVKD come from the germline V gene. V shed 5 bases and J 0 bases; nucleotides not matched to a gene: 3. The CDR3 protein is CAISIAGESTDTQYF. Here the CDR3 DNA reads TGTGCCATCAGTATAGCGGGGGAGAGCACAGATACGCAGTATTTT.

The chain is built from TRBV9 and TRBJ2-3; D unresolved. The CDR3 runs to 15 residues. V was trimmed by 0 bases and J by 6 bases, leaving 14 bases between them. Germline-derived CDR1 and CDR2 are SGDLS and YYNGEE. CDR3 protein: CASSVEGGLGDTQYF. CDR3 bases: TGTGCCAGCAGCGTAGAGGGTGGTCTAGGGGATACGCAGTATTTT.

This sequence joins TRBV2 and TRBJ1-6; no firm D call. The CDR3 runs to 14 residues. The germline CDR1 and CDR2 sequences are SNHLY and FYNNEI. V was cut by 5 bases and J by 7 bases, with 12 bases left in between. DNA of the CDR3: TGTGCCAGCAGTAAGGAGAATGGGAATTCACCCCTCCACTTT. This encodes CASSKENGNSPLHF.

The chain uses TRBV7-9 and TRBJ2-7; D is possibly TRBD2 (5 bases). CDR3 length: 13 residues. Germline assignment: CDR1 SEHNR and CDR2 FQNEAQ (reference sequence). The V and J ends lost 7 bases and 7 bases respectively, with 17 bases between them. The CDR3 DNA follows: TGTGCCAGCATTGGGCACCCCTCGGGGGAGCAGTACTTC. Translation: CASIGHPSGEQYF.

The rearrangement links TRBV7-9 to TRBJ1-1, with D perhaps TRBD1 (5 bases). The ends were cut back, 5 bases at V and 4 bases at J, with 26 bases in the middle. Germline V gene data show CDR1 as SEHNR and CDR2 as FQNEAQ (reference sequence). The CDR3 totals 18 residues. The CDR3 sequence: CASSRRDLRQEGFTEAFF. The CDR3 nucleotides are TGTGCCAGCAGCCGCCGGGACTTACGCCAAGAGGGGTTCACTGAAGCTTTCTTT.

In its sample, this clone was seen once. The V gene is TRBV15, the J gene TRBJ2-1; perhaps TRBD1 as D (6 bases). The CDR3 has 11 amino acids. Germline loops: CDR1 LNHNV, CDR2 YYDKDF (reference sequence). The ends were cut back, 3 bases at V and 10 bases at J, with 7 bases in the middle. The CDR3 coding sequence is TGTGCCACCAGCAGGGGGACAGAGCAGTTCTTC. Protein product: CATSRGTEQFF.

The chain is built from TRBV4-1 and TRBJ1-1, with 7 bases lining up with TRBD1. V lost 5 bases to trimming and J lost 8 bases; unmatched junction nucleotides: 8. This CDR3 has 13 amino acids. Germline assignment: CDR1 MGHRA and CDR2 YSYEKL. The CDR3 loop reads CASSSQQGMEAFF. In DNA, the CDR3 is TGCGCCAGCAGCTCCCAACAGGGGATGGAAGCTTTCTTT.

V gene TRBV11-2 combines with J gene TRBJ1-2; 7 bases align to TRBD1. CDR1 is SGHAT and CDR2 is FQNNGV in the germline V gene. The CDR3 runs to 15 residues. The V gene end was trimmed by 5 bases and the J gene end by 4 bases; junction bases not matched to a gene: 10. The CDR3 reads CASSTYRGGSYGYTF. DNA for the CDR3: TGTGCCAGCAGCACATACAGGGGAGGAAGCTATGGCTACACCTTC. The full variable domain, rest sourced from reference TRBV11-2 and TRBJ1-2, is EAGVAQSPRYKIIEKRQSVAFWCNPISGHATLYWYQQILGQGPKLLIQFQNNGVVDDSQLPKDRFSAERLKGVDSTLKIQPAKLEDSAVYLCASSTYRGGSYGYTFGSGTRLTVV.

The rearrangement uses TRBV25-1 and TRBJ1-2; possible D gene TRBD1, 6 bases. The length of the CDR3 is 14 residues. Germline CDR1 MGHDK, CDR2 SYGVNS. Trimming cost V 2 bases and J 4 bases, with 11 bases left between them. The CDR3 nucleotides read TGTGCCAGCAGTGAAACGGTGGGGGCCTATGGCTACACCTTC. Protein: CASSETVGAYGYTF.

The gene calls are TRBV14 and TRBJ2-7, with D possibly being TRBD2 (6 bases). The CDR3 is 15 residues long. Germline V lookup: CDR1 SGHDN, CDR2 FVKESK. Trimming removed 0 bases at V and 5 bases at J, with 14 bases between. The CDR3 loop is CASSQEGLPWDEQYF. DNA for the CDR3: TGTGCCAGCAGCCAAGAGGGACTGCCTTGGGACGAGCAGTACTTC.

CDR3 sequence: CASSLGRGYEQYF. The CDR3, as DNA: TGTGCCAGCAGCTTAGGGAGGGGCTACGAGCAGTACTTC. The chain employs TRBV7-2 and TRBJ2-7; D may be TRBD2 (6 bases). The CDR3 has 13 residues. CDR1 is SGHTA and CDR2 is FQGNSA in the germline V gene. Deletions cut 1 base from V and 3 bases from J, with 7 bases between.

The rearrangement uses TRBV5-1 and TRBJ2-3, with D possibly TRBD2 on 6 matching bases. Per germline, CDR1 SGHRS and CDR2 YFSETQ. V was clipped by 5 bases and J by 2 bases, with 15 bases between them. This CDR3 has 15 amino acids. The CDR3 DNA follows: TGCGCCAGCAGTCTCACGGGAGAAATCACAGATACGCAGTATTTT. Amino acid sequence: CASSLTGEITDTQYF.

V usage is TRBV2 and J usage is TRBJ1-5; D is perhaps TRBD1 (5 bases). Germline CDR1 and CDR2: SNHLY and FYNNEI. The CDR3 has 13 amino acids. Trimming took 8 bases from V and 3 from J, leaving 11 bases between them. The CDR3 DNA sequence: TGTGCCAGCTCTTGGGGCGTCAATCAGCCCCAGCATTTT. Translating gives CASSWGVNQPQHF.

The rearrangement links TRBV14 to TRBJ2-1, with D perhaps matching TRBD1 or TRBD2 (7 bases each). Germline CDR1 is SGHDN and CDR2 is FVKESK. The CDR3 length is 16 residues. V shed 8 bases and J shed 0 bases, with 17 bases lying between them. CDR3 nucleotide sequence: TGTGCCAGCTCCAGGGGGGGAGGGTACTCCTACAATGAGCAGTTCTTC. Translated, it gives CASSRGGGYSYNEQFF. Supplemented by reference TRBV14 and TRBJ2-1, the full variable domain reads EAGVTQFPSHSVIEKGQTVTLRCDPISGHDNLYWYRRVMGKEIKFLLHFVKESKQDESGMPNNRFLAERTGGTYSTLKVQPAELEDSGVYFCASSRGGGYSYNEQFFGPGTRLTVL.

This clone was found once. The chain combines TRBV9 with TRBJ1-1; no firm D call. Between the trimmed V and J ends, which lost 3 bases and 2 bases, there was a span of 5 bases. Germline V gene lookup returns CDR1 SGDLS and CDR2 YYNGEE. This CDR3 spans 12 amino acids. The CDR3 sequence is CASSGINTEAFF. The CDR3 DNA follows: TGTGCCAGCAGCGGAATCAACACTGAAGCTTTCTTT. Combining the CDR3 with reference TRBV9 and TRBJ1-1 gives the whole variable domain DSGVTQTPKHLITATGQRVTLRCSPRSGDLSVYWYQQSLDQGLQFLIQYYNGEERAKGNILERFSAQQFPDLHSELNLSSLELGDSALYFCASSGINTEAFFGQGTRLTVV.

This sequence joins TRBV28 and TRBJ2-1; 13 bases map to TRBD2. V shed 6 bases and J 7 bases; nucleotides not matched to a gene: 9. The germline V gene encodes CDR1 MDHEN and CDR2 SYDVKM. The CDR3 is 16 amino acids. CDR3 region: CASRYWTSGGGNEQFF. The CDR3 bases are TGTGCCAGCAGGTACTGGACTAGCGGGGGCGGGAATGAGCAGTTCTTC. The variable domain in full, with the rest retrieved from reference TRBV28 and TRBJ2-1, is DVKVTQSSRYLVKRTGEKVFLECVQDMDHENMFWYRQDPGLGLRLIYFSYDVKMKEKGDIPEGYSVSREKKERFSLILESASTNQTSMYLCASRYWTSGGGNEQFFGPGTRLTVL.

This sequence joins TRBV5-1 and TRBJ2-7; 13 nucleotides agree with TRBD2. V shed 4 bases, J shed 3 bases, and the junction held 7 bases outside the gene matches. Germline assignment: CDR1 SGHRS and CDR2 YFSETQ. The CDR3 is 16 residues long. CDR3 coding DNA: TGCGCCAGCAGCCAGGGGAGGACTAGCGGGGGCTACGAGCAGTACTTC. It encodes CASSQGRTSGGYEQYF.

This chain joins TRBV15 and TRBJ2-3, with TRBD2 matching over 7 bases. The V segment lost 5 bases and the J segment 4 bases; nucleotides outside the gene matches: 6. The germline gives CDR1 LNHNV, CDR2 YYDKDF (reference sequence). The CDR3 covers 14 residues. The CDR3 here is CATSLGGEADTQYF. The DNA of the CDR3 is TGTGCCACCAGCCTGGGGGGGGAGGCAGATACGCAGTATTTT.

The chain links TRBV6-6 to TRBJ1-2; 8 nucleotides line up with TRBD1. The CDR3 totals 15 residues. The J segment lost 8 bases and the V segment lost 4 bases, leaving 12 bases of the junction unmatched. The germline V gene encodes CDR1 MNHNY and CDR2 SVGAGI (reference sequence). CDR3 in amino acids: CASSSYRTGQGGYTF. As DNA, the CDR3 is TGTGCCAGCAGTTCCTACCGGACAGGGCAAGGGGGCTACACCTTC.

V and J are TRBV6-1 and TRBJ2-1; 8 positions match TRBD2. The CDR3 totals 15 residues. V lost 4 bases, J lost 9 bases, and 11 bases stayed unmatched. CDR1 and CDR2 (germline): MNHNS, SASEGT. The CDR3 region is CASSGLSGSVGEQFF. The CDR3 DNA reads TGTGCCAGCAGTGGCCTCAGCGGGAGTGTGGGTGAGCAGTTCTTC.

In its sample, this clone was seen a few times. The V call is TRBV6-6, the J call TRBJ2-7, with a possible D match to TRBD2 (7 bases). This CDR3 has 16 amino acids. Trimming stripped 0 bases from V and 6 bases from J, with 18 bases between. Germline-derived CDR1 and CDR2 are MNHNY and SVGAGI (reference sequence). The DNA of the CDR3 is TGTGCCAGCAGTTACTCGCTCCAGGCTAGGGGGGGCGAGCAGTACTTC. This encodes CASSYSLQARGGEQYF.

This clone was picked up one time. The chain recombines TRBV29-1 with TRBJ2-2, with 8 bases aligning to TRBD1. J lost 2 bases, V lost 6 bases, and 5 bases had no gene match. CDR1 SQVTM and CDR2 ANQGSEA come from the germline V gene. This CDR3 has 14 residues. Here the CDR3 DNA reads TGCAGCGTAGATGGACAGGGTAACACCGGGGAGCTGTTTTTT. Its protein product is CSVDGQGNTGELFF.

In its sample, this clone was seen once. Other DNA sequences of this sample code for an identical CDR3. This chain links TRBV11-1 with TRBJ1-1; the D is unclear. Trimming removed 6 bases at V and 0 bases at J, with 8 bases between. The CDR3 loop spans 13 amino acids. Germline V gives CDR1 SGHAT, CDR2 FQDESV (reference sequence). CDR3 in amino acids: CASSQTLNTEAFF. The CDR3 nucleotides are TGTGCCAGCAGTCAGACGCTGAACACTGAAGCTTTCTTT. The entire variable domain, with the rest obtained from reference TRBV11-1 and TRBJ1-1, is as follows: EAEVAQSPRYKITEKSQAVAFWCDPISGHATLYWYRQILGQGPELLVQFQDESVVDDSQLPKDRFSAERLKGVDSTLKIQPAELGDSAMYLCASSQTLNTEAFFGQGTRLTVV.

The chain has TRBV7-9 and TRBJ1-3, with D hard to call. Looked up from germline, CDR1 is SEHNR and CDR2 is FQNEAQ (reference sequence). Trimming stripped 1 base from V and 2 bases from J, with 6 bases between. This CDR3 contains 14 residues. The CDR3 is CASSLVTPGNTIYF. The CDR3 DNA reads as TGTGCCAGCAGCTTAGTGACGCCTGGAAACACCATATATTTT.

The V and J genes are TRBV5-1 and TRBJ2-4; D is possibly TRBD1 or TRBD2 (5 bases each). Trimming stripped 4 bases from V and 7 bases from J, with 15 bases between. CDR3 size: 14 residues. CDR1 is SGHRS and CDR2 is YFSETQ in the germline V gene. The CDR3 DNA is TGCGCCAGCAGCCTCGGGACGTCTGGGAACATTCAGTACTTC. It encodes CASSLGTSGNIQYF.

V gene TRBV6-1 combines with J gene TRBJ1-5; D gene unclear. The CDR3 has 13 residues. V was trimmed by 6 bases and J by 5 bases, leaving 11 bases between them. Germline CDR1 is MNHNS and CDR2 is SASEGT. The CDR3 DNA follows: TGTGCCAGCAGGTTTAGGAGGGATCAGCCCCAGCATTTT. Its protein product is CASRFRRDQPQHF.

The J gene is TRBJ2-1, the V gene TRBV4-2; D is uncertain. V lost 4 bases, J lost 9 bases, and 13 bases lay in between. The CDR3 runs to 13 residues. Germline loops: CDR1 LGHNA, CDR2 YNFKEQ. DNA of the CDR3: TGTGCCAGCAGCCCCGGCCGCGTGGGTGAGCAGTTCTTC. Residues: CASSPGRVGEQFF.

CDR3 DNA: TGTGCCAGTAGTCAGGTGGGACCTAACAATGAGCAGTTCTTC. It encodes CASSQVGPNNEQFF. This chain links TRBV19 with TRBJ2-1; D is tentatively TRBD1 or TRBD2 (5 bases each). The CDR3 runs 14 residues. Germline V CDR1 and CDR2: LNHDA, SQIVND (reference sequence). V lost 5 bases and J lost 5, with 13 bases in between. The whole variable domain, remainder taken from reference TRBV19 and TRBJ2-1, is DGGITQSPKYLFRKEGQNVTLSCEQNLNHDAMYWYRQDPGQGLRLIYYSQIVNDFQKGDIAEGYSVSREKKESFPLTVTSAQKNPTAFYLCASSQVGPNNEQFFGPGTRLTVL.